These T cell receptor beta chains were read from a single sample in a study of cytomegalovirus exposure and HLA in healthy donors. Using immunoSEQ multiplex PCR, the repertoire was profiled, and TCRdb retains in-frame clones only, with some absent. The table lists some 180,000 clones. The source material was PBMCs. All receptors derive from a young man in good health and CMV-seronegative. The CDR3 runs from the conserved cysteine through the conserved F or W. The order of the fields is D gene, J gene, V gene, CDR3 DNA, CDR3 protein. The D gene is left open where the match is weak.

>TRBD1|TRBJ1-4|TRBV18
TGTGCCAGCTCACCACCGAGCACAGGGGGTGAAAAACTGTTTTTT
CASSPPSTGGEKLFF
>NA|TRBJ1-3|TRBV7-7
TGTGCCAGCAGCATAGGACCCGGGGGCACCATATATTTT
CASSIGPGGTIYF
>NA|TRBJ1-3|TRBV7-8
TGTGCCAGCAGCTTAAGAGGGGCGGGATATGGTGGAAACACCATATATTTT
CASSLRGAGYGGNTIYF
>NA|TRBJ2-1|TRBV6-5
TGTGCCAGCAGTCCCCGGGAGAATGAGCAGTTCTTC
CASSPRENEQFF
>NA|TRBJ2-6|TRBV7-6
TGTGCCAGCAGCCTCGGGATTCAGGATAGTGGGGCCAACGTCCTGACTTTC
CASSLGIQDSGANVLTF
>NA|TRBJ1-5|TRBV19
TGTGCCAGTAGCCCTGGGCCCGAAAATCAGCCCCAGCATTTT
CASSPGPENQPQHF
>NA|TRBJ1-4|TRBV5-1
TGCGCCAGCAGCTTGTTGGGCAGTTCGGCTAATGAAAAACTGTTTTTT
CASSLLGSSANEKLFF
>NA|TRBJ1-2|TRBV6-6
TGTGCCAGCAGTTACCTCGAGATCTATGGCTACACCTTC
CASSYLEIYGYTF
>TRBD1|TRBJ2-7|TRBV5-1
TGCGCCAGCAGCCCCCAGGGGGAGTCCTACGAGCAGTACTTC
CASSPQGESYEQYF
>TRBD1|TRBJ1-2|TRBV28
TGTGCCAGCAGAACGGGCAGGGGGCGGTATGGCTACACCTTC
CASRTGRGRYGYTF
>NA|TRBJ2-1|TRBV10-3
TGTGCCACCACATCTAGCGCGGGGTTGGACAATGAGCAGTTCTTC
CATTSSAGLDNEQFF
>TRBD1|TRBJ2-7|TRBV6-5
TGTGCCAGCAGTTACGACAGGGGAGACTCCTACGAGCAGTACTTC
CASSYDRGDSYEQYF
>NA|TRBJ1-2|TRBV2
TGTGCCCGAAAGCGGGACGGTAACTATGGCTACACCTTC
CARKRDGNYGYTF
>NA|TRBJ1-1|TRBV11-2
TGTGCCAGCAGCCCACGCCGGGACAAGACGGTTGAAGCTTTCTTT
CASSPRRDKTVEAFF
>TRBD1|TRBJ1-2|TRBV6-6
TGTGCCAGCAGTTACGGTACAGGGGGTGGCTACACCTTC
CASSYGTGGGYTF
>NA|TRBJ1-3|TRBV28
TGTGCCAGCAGTAGACGGACAGACTCTGGAAACACCATATATTTT
CASSRRTDSGNTIYF
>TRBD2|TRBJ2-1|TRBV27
TGTGCCAGCAGTTTATCGCCCCCAGGACTAGCGGGGAACAATGAGCAGTTCTTC
CASSLSPPGLAGNNEQFF
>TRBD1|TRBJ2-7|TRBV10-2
TGCGCCAGCAGTGGGACCGGGACAGGGTCCTACGAGCAGTACTTC
CASSGTGTGSYEQYF
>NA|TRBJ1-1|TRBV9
TGTGCCAGCAGCGGGGGCCTTGATCCAGGGCCCGACACTGAAGCTTTCTTT
CASSGGLDPGPDTEAFF
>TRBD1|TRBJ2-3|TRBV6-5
TGTGCCAGCAGCCCGGGACAGGGGGTGGCAGATACGCAGTATTTT
CASSPGQGVADTQYF
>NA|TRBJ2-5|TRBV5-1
TGCGCCAGCAGCTTGGATTACAGAGAGACCCAGTACTTC
CASSLDYRETQYF
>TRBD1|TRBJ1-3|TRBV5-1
TGCGCCAGCAGCCCTCGACAGGGTTTAGCTGGAAACACCATATATTTT
CASSPRQGLAGNTIYF
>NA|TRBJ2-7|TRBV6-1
TGTGCCAGCAGTGAATGGGCGTACGAGCAGTACTTC
CASSEWAYEQYF
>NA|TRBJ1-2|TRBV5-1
TGCGCCAGCAGCTTTGACAGCCTCTATGGCTACACCTTC
CASSFDSLYGYTF
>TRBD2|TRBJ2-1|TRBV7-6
TGTGCCAGCAGCTTACGCGGGAGCAATGAGCAGTTCTTC
CASSLRGSNEQFF
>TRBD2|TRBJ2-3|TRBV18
TGTGCCAGCTCAATTAGCGGGAGGGACCCAGATACGCAGTATTTT
CASSISGRDPDTQYF
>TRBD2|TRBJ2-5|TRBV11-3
TGTGCCAGCAGCCCAACGTTAGGACTAGCGTCCGGAGAGACCCAGTACTTC
CASSPTLGLASGETQYF
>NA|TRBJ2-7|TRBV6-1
TGTGCCAGCAGTGAATTGTGGGACAACTACGAGCAGTACTTC
CASSELWDNYEQYF
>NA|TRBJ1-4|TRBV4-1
TGCGCCAGCAGCCAAGAGGGGGTAGGGGGTGAAAAACTGTTTTTT
CASSQEGVGGEKLFF
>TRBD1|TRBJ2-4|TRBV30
TGTGCCTGGTCAACAGGGGGGTCTGCCAAAAACATTCAGTACTTC
CAWSTGGSAKNIQYF
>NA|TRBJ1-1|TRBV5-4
TGTGCCAGCAGCTTGTCACAGGTCAACACTGAAGCTTTCTTT
CASSLSQVNTEAFF
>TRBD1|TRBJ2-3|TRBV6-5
TGTGCCAGCAGTTACCGTACAGGGGCTGGCACAGATACGCAGTATTTT
CASSYRTGAGTDTQYF
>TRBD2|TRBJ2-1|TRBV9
TGTGCCAGCAGCGTAGGCGTCGGGAGGGCCGGTATTGCCACGAATGAGCAGTTCTTC
CASSVGVGRAGIATNEQFF
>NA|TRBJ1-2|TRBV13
TGTGCCAGCAGCCGGGACACTTCTAACTATGGCTACACCTTC
CASSRDTSNYGYTF
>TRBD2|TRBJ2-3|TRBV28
TGTGCCAGCAGTTTAGCCTCGACTAGCGGCACCACAGATACGCAGTATTTT
CASSLASTSGTTDTQYF
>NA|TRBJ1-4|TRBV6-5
TGTGCCAGCAGTTACTCGGCAGGCCTTTGGGAAAAACTGTTTTTT
CASSYSAGLWEKLFF
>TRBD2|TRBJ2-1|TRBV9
TGTGCCAGCAGCGTAGCGGGAGGGCCATCTGAGCAGTTCTTC
CASSVAGGPSEQFF
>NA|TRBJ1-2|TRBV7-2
TGTGCCAGCAGCCTAGGATCCAGGGTAAAAACCTATGGCTACACCTTC
CASSLGSRVKTYGYTF
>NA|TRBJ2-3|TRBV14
TGTGCCAGCAGCCCCCTTGAGGGACTAGGGGGCGCAGATACGCAGTATTTT
CASSPLEGLGGADTQYF
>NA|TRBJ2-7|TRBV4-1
TGCGCCAGCAGCCAAGTAAGGGCGGGACCATCCTACGAGCAGTACTTC
CASSQVRAGPSYEQYF
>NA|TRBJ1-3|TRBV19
TGTGCCAGTAGTGAGGTGGAAGGAAACACCATATATTTT
CASSEVEGNTIYF
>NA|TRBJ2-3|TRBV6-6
TGTGCCAGCAGTTACTCGTCCCCGAGCACAGATACGCAGTATTTT
CASSYSSPSTDTQYF
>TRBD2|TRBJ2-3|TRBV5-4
TGTGCCAGCAGCACCGGGGGGGCCGATGGGGCAGATACGCAGTATTTT
CASSTGGADGADTQYF
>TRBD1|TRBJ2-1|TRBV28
TGTGCCAGCAGTCCGGGGGACAGGGGTGTGTATGAGCAGTTCTTC
CASSPGDRGVYEQFF
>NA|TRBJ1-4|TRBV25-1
TGTGCCAGCAGTGAATATCCGGGAGGGGAGACTAATGAAAAACTGTTTTTT
CASSEYPGGETNEKLFF
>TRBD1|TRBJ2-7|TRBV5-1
TGCGCCAGCAGCTCCGACCCAACAGGGGGCGCAGGGTCCTACGAGCAGTACTTC
CASSSDPTGGAGSYEQYF
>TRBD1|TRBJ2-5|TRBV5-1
TGCGCCAGCAGTTTGGGACAGGCCGCGGAGACCCAGTACTTC
CASSLGQAAETQYF
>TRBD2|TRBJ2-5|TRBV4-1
TGCGCCAGCAGCCAAGATCGGGAGGGGGATCTGTGGGAGACCCAGTACTTC
CASSQDREGDLWETQYF